This T cell receptor (beta chain) comes out of a study of blood T cell repertoires in COVID-19. About the study: Spain, Italy and the United States supplied samples that represented acute and convalescent COVID-19. T cells, B-cell-depleted T cells, or PBMCs supplied cDNA or gDNA.

The CDR3 has 15 residues. J was trimmed by 5 bases and V by 1 base; bases with no gene match: 4. Germline CDR1 and CDR2: LNHDA and SQIVND (reference sequence). Original processing methods: Amplification from reference gene primers served as the basis for estimated nucleated cell counts. Sequenced by immunoSEQ multiplex PCR; TCRdb stores in-frame clones only, minus some. That table furnishes V, J and clone size, whereas the DNA furnished D and trimming. The data contain under 250,000 clones, about four fifths of them seen just once; the ten biggest clones take up 2% to 3%. The sequence was obtained from a woman aged 40 to 50 with active or convalescent COVID-19. Sequenced sample: peripheral blood. The gene calls are TRBV19 and TRBJ2-2, with 7 bases that match TRBD2. CDR3 in amino acids: CASSIGNSGTGELFF. CDR3 in DNA: TGTGCCAGTAGTATAGGGAATAGCGGGACCGGGGAGCTGTTTTTT.